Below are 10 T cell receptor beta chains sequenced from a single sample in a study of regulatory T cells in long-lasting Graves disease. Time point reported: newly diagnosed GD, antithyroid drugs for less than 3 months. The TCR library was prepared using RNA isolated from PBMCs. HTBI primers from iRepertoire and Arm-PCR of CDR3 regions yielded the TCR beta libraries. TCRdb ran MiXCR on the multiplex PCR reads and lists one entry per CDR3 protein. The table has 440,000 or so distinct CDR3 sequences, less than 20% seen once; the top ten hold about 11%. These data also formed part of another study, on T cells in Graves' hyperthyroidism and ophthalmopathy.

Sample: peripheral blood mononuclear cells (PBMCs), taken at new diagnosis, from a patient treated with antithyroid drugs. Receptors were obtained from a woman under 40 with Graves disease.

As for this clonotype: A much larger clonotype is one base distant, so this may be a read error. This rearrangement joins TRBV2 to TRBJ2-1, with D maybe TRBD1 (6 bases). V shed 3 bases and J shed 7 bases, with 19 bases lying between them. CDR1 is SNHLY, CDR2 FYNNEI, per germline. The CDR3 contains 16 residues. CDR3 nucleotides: TGTGCCAGCAGTGACCCTAGCAGGGGTGCAACGAATGAGCAGTTCTTC. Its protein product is CASSDPSRGATNEQFF. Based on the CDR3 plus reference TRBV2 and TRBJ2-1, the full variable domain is EPEVTQTPSHQVTQMGQEVILRCVPISNHLYFYWYRQILGQKVEFLVSFYNNEISEKSEIFDDQFSVERPDGSNFTLKIRSTKLEDSAMYFCASSDPSRGATNEQFFGPGTRLTVL.

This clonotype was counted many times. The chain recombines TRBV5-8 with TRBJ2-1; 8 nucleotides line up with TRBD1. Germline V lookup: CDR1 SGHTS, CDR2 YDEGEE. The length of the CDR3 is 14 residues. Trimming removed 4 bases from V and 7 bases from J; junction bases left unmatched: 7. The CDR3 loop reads CASSGGQGLNEQFF. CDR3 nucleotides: TGTGCCAGCAGCGGAGGACAGGGTTTGAATGAGCAGTTCTTC. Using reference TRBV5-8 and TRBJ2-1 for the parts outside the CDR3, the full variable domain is EAGVTQSPTHLIKTRGQQATLRCSPISGHTSVYWYQQALGLGLQFLLWYDEGEERNRGNFPPRFSGRQFPNYSSELNVNALELEDSALYLCASSGGQGLNEQFFGPGTRLTVL.

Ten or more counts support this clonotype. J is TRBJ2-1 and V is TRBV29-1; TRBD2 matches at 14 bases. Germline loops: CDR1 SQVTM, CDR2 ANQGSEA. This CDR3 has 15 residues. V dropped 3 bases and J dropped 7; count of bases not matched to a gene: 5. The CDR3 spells CSVDRGTSGSNEQFF. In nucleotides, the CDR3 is TGCAGCGTTGACCGAGGGACTAGCGGGAGTAATGAGCAGTTCTTC.

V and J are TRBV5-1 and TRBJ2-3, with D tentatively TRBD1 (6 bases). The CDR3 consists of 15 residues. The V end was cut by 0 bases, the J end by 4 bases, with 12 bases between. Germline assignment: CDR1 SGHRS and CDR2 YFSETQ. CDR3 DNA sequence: TGCGCCAGCAGCTTGGATGGGGGCGATTCAGATACGCAGTATTTT. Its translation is CASSLDGGDSDTQYF. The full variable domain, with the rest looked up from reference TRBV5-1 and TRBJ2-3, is KAGVTQTPRYLIKTRGQQVTLSCSPISGHRSVSWYQQTPGQGLQFLFEYFSETQRNKGNFPGRFSGRQFSNSRSEMNVSTLELGDSALYLCASSLDGGDSDTQYFGPGTRLTVL.

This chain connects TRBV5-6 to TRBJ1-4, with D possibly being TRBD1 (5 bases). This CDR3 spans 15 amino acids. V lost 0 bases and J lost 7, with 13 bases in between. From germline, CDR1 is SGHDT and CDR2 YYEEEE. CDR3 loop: CASSLAGLGGEKLFF. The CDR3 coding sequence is TGTGCCAGCAGCTTGGCAGGGCTAGGAGGTGAAAAACTGTTTTTT.

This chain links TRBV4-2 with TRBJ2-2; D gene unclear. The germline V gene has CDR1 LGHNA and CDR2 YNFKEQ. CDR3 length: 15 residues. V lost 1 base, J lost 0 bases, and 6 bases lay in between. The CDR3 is CASSQAVANTGELFF. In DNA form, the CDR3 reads TGTGCCAGCAGCCAAGCGGTCGCGAACACCGGGGAGCTGTTTTTT.

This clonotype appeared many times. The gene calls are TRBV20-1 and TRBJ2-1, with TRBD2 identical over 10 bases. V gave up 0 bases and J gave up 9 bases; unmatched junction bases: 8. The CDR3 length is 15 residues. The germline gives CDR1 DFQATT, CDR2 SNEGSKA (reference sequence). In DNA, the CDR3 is TGCAGTGCTAGAGATGTTCGGGCTAGCGGGAGTGAGCAGTTCTTC. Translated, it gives CSARDVRASGSEQFF.

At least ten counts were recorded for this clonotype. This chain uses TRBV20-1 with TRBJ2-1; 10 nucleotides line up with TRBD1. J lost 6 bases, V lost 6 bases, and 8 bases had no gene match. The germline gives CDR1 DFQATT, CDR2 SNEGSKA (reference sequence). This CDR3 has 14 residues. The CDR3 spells CSALDRGLFNEQFF. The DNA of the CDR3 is TGCAGTGCCCTCGACAGGGGGCTTTTCAATGAGCAGTTCTTC.

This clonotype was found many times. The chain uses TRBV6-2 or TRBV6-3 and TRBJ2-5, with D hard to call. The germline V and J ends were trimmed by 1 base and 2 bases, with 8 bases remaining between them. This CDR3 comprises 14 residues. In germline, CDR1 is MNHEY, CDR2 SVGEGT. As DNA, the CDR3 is TGTGCCAGCAGTTACTTGGACGAGCAAGAGACCCAGTACTTC. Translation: CASSYLDEQETQYF.

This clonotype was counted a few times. CDR3 sequence: CSVGPGGGNYNEQFF. CDR3 DNA: TGCAGCGTTGGCCCTGGGGGTGGAAACTACAATGAGCAGTTCTTC. The chain joins TRBV29-1 to TRBJ2-1; D may match TRBD1 or TRBD2 (5 bases each). Germline V gene sequence: CDR1 SQVTM, CDR2 ANQGSEA. V dropped 4 bases and J dropped 3 bases, with 16 bases sitting between them. The CDR3 is made up of 15 amino acids.